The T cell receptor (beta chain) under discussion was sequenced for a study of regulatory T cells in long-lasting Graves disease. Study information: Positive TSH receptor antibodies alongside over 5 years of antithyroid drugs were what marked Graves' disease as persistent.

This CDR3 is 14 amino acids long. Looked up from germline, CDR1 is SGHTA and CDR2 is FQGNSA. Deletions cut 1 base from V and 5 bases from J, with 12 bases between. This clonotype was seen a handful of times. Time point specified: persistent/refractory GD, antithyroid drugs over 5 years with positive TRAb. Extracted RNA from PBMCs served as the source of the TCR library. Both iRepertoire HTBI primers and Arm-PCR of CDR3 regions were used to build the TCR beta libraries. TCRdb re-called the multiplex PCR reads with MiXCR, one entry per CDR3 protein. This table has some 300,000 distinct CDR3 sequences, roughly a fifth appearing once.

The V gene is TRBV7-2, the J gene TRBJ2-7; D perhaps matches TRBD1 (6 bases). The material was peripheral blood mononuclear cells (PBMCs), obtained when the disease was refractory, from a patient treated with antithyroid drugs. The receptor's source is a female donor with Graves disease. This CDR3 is CASSLVTGFHEQYF. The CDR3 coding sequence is TGTGCCAGCAGCTTAGTCACAGGGTTCCACGAGCAGTACTTC.